What follows are 21 T cell receptor beta chains derived from one specimen sequenced in a study of shared clonotypes between healthy human individuals. Clones were read by immunoSEQ multiplex PCR, and TCRdb kept only the in-frame ones, dropping some. The table lists over 950,000 clones, approximately 80% of them singletons, with roughly 0.9% in the top ten. The sample taken for sequencing was memory CD4+ T cells from PBMCs. Subset of the sample: CD45RA-negative fraction. Every receptor here comes from a man younger than 35 in good health. Some clones in this sample may be carry-over from other donors' samples.

J is TRBJ2-3 and V is TRBV10-1, with 15 positions matching TRBD2. V dropped 6 bases and J dropped 6; count of bases not matched to a gene: 4. The germline V gene encodes CDR1 WNHNN and CDR2 SYGVQD (reference sequence). CDR3 length equals 15 residues. For the CDR3, the DNA is TGCGCCAGCAGCGGGACTAGCGGGAGGTCGGATACGCAGTATTTT. This encodes CASSGTSGRSDTQYF.

V and J are TRBV10-3 and TRBJ2-1; possibly TRBD2 for D (6 bases). CDR3 size: 15 residues. Looked up from germline, CDR1 is ENHRY and CDR2 is SYGVKD. Trimming took off 4 bases at V and 7 bases at J, with 17 bases between the two ends. The CDR3 reads CAISAPGLPSNEQFF. The CDR3 DNA follows: TGTGCCATCAGTGCCCCGGGACTCCCCTCAAATGAGCAGTTCTTC.

The chain recombines TRBV2 with TRBJ2-2; D possibly corresponds to TRBD2 (5 bases). V lost 6 bases, J lost 2 bases, and 16 bases lay in between. Germline values: CDR1 SNHLY, CDR2 FYNNEI. The CDR3 loop spans 16 amino acids. This CDR3 is CASRDSFRGNTGELFF. CDR3 in DNA: TGTGCCAGCAGGGATTCCTTCCGGGGAAACACCGGGGAGCTGTTTTTT.

The rearrangement uses TRBV28 and TRBJ2-7; possibly TRBD1 for D (6 bases). CDR1 and CDR2 from the germline V gene are MDHEN and SYDVKM. This CDR3 has 15 amino acids. V was pared by 5 bases and J by 2 bases, with 16 bases between. CDR3 coding DNA: TGTGCCAGCAGTCCCAGGGGCAGGATAACCTACGAGCAGTACTTC. Encoded protein: CASSPRGRITYEQYF.

The V and J genes are TRBV6-5 and TRBJ2-5; 9 nucleotides line up with TRBD2. This CDR3 is 16 amino acids long. Per the germline V gene, CDR1 is MNHEY and CDR2 is SVGAGI. J gave up 3 bases and V 3 bases, and 8 bases lay outside the gene matches. CDR3 sequence: CASSYGGREGEETQYF. DNA of the CDR3: TGTGCCAGCAGTTATGGCGGGCGGGAGGGTGAAGAGACCCAGTACTTC.

The CDR3 nucleotides read TGTGCCAGCAGCTTAGAGGGGGGCAACACTGAAGCTTTCTTT. This encodes CASSLEGGNTEAFF. J is TRBJ1-1 and V is TRBV7-3, with D possibly being TRBD1 (6 bases). Germline V gene data show CDR1 as SGHTA and CDR2 as FQGTGA. Trimming removed 2 bases from V and 2 bases from J, with 9 bases in between. The CDR3 extends over 14 amino acids. Drawing the rest from reference TRBV7-3 and TRBJ1-1, the complete variable domain is GAGVSQTPSNKVTEKGKYVELRCDPISGHTALYWYRQSLGQGPEFLIYFQGTGAADDSGLPNDRFFAVRPEGSVSTLKIQRTERGDSAVYLCASSLEGGNTEAFFGQGTRLTVV.

The chain recombines TRBV15 with TRBJ1-2; 9 nucleotides agree with TRBD1. With 4 bases clipped from V and 7 bases from J, the junction kept 10 bases outside the gene matches. CDR3 length: 15 amino acids. The V gene's germline CDR1 is LNHNV and CDR2 YYDKDF (reference sequence). This CDR3 reads CATSINPGQGFGYTF. CDR3 nucleotides: TGTGCCACCAGCATCAATCCGGGACAGGGCTTTGGCTACACCTTC.

V is TRBV27 and J is TRBJ1-1, with 8 bases fitting TRBD1. Germline-derived CDR1 and CDR2 are MNHEY and SMNVEV (reference sequence). The CDR3 runs to 15 residues. The V and J ends lost 5 bases and 1 base, in that order; junction bases with no gene match: 6. As DNA, the CDR3 is TGTGCCAGCAGTCCCCAGGGGGCCGAGAACACTGAAGCTTTCTTT. Amino acid sequence: CASSPQGAENTEAFF.

The rearrangement joins TRBV18 to TRBJ2-1; the match to TRBD2 covers 14 bases. The CDR3 is 16 residues long. From germline, CDR1 is KGHSH and CDR2 LQKENI. V was pared by 3 bases and J by 5 bases, with 3 bases of the junction left unmatched. CDR3 in DNA: TGTGCCAGCTCACCGGGACTAGCGGGGGACCACAATGAGCAGTTCTTC. This translates into CASSPGLAGDHNEQFF.

This clone was picked up one time. Within the sample, other DNA sequences also encode this same CDR3. The chain uses TRBV19 and TRBJ1-4; D remains ambiguous. The germline CDR1 and CDR2 sequences are LNHDA and SQIVND (reference sequence). The CDR3 covers 11 residues. Trimming removed 3 bases at V and 7 bases at J, with 3 bases between. In DNA, the CDR3 is TGTGCCAGTAGTATTCGTGAAAAACTGTTTTTT. Translation gives CASSIREKLFF.

The genes are TRBV5-4 and TRBJ2-5; D could derive from TRBD1 or TRBD2 (5 bases each). CDR1 is SGHNT and CDR2 is YYREEE in the germline V gene (reference sequence). The CDR3 loop spans 14 amino acids. Trimming shortened V by 3 bases and J by 4 bases, and 13 bases separated the two germline ends. This CDR3 is CASSSLGTGETQYF. The CDR3 region has the DNA TGTGCCAGCAGCTCCCTCGGGACGGGAGAGACCCAGTACTTC.

This clone has ten or more counts. CDR3 nucleotide sequence: TGTGCCAGCGGGAGAACAAATCAGCCCCAGCATTTT. It codes for CASGRTNQPQHF. The V gene is TRBV7-8, the J gene TRBJ1-5; D is undetermined. The CDR3 length is 12 residues. V lost 8 bases and J 4 bases, leaving 9 bases between the germline ends. Germline CDR1 is SGHVS and CDR2 is FQNEAQ.

The CDR3 coding sequence is TGCAGCGTTGAAAGGTGGGGCGGGCTGAACACTGAAGCTTTCTTT. Protein product: CSVERWGGLNTEAFF. The chain is built from TRBV29-1 and TRBJ1-1; D is possibly TRBD1 (5 bases). The CDR3 length is 15 residues. V lost 2 bases to trimming and J lost 0 bases, with 13 bases between them. Per germline, CDR1 SQVTM and CDR2 ANQGSEA.

The rearrangement joins TRBV4-1 to TRBJ2-3; possibly TRBD1 or TRBD2 for D (5 bases each). The germline V gene encodes CDR1 MGHRA and CDR2 YSYEKL. The CDR3 covers 15 residues. Trimming removed 3 bases from V and 2 bases from J, with 12 bases in between. The CDR3 spells CASSHSGAVTDTQYF. CDR3 sequence (DNA): TGCGCCAGCAGCCACTCCGGGGCGGTCACAGATACGCAGTATTTT.

V usage is TRBV6-1 and J usage is TRBJ2-7; D ambiguous. The CDR3 totals 12 residues. V shed 2 bases and J shed 1 base, with 3 bases lying between them. Looked up from germline, CDR1 is MNHNS and CDR2 is SASEGT. The CDR3 region has the DNA TGTGCCAGCAGTGAACAATCCTACGAGCAGTACTTC. This translates into CASSEQSYEQYF.

This clone was recorded only once. J is TRBJ2-3 and V is TRBV4-1; maybe TRBD1 (5 bases). Trimming pared 2 bases from V and 3 bases from J, leaving 9 bases between. The CDR3 extends over 14 amino acids. Germline CDR1 and CDR2: MGHRA and YSYEKL. For the CDR3, the DNA is TGCGCCAGCAGCCAACCAACAGGTACAGATACGCAGTATTTT. It is translated as CASSQPTGTDTQYF.

The CDR3 nucleotides are TGTGCCAGCAGTTACGGCGGGTTTGAGTATGAGCAGTTCTTC. It translates to CASSYGGFEYEQFF. This chain uses TRBV6-5 with TRBJ2-1, with TRBD2 as a possible D gene (5 bases). Per the germline V gene, CDR1 is MNHEY and CDR2 is SVGAGI. Trimming removed 2 bases at V and 8 bases at J, with 13 bases between. CDR3 length equals 14 residues.

The chain employs TRBV7-9 and TRBJ2-1; TRBD2 is a possible D gene (6 bases). Germline CDR1 reads SEHNR; CDR2 reads FQNEAQ (reference sequence). CDR3 length: 16 residues. V dropped 5 bases and J dropped 4 bases, with 18 bases sitting between them. CDR3 protein: CASSPKGGRKYNEQFF. In DNA form, the CDR3 reads TGTGCCAGCAGCCCTAAAGGTGGGAGGAAATACAATGAGCAGTTCTTC.

The CDR3 loop reads CASSLQGASGRADTQYF. The CDR3 bases are TGCGCCAGCAGTCTCCAAGGAGCTAGCGGGAGAGCAGATACGCAGTATTTT. The chain joins TRBV23-1 to TRBJ2-3, with 10 positions matching TRBD2. TRBV23-1 is treated as an ORF (open reading frame) with a function not yet certain. The CDR3 loop spans 17 amino acids. V gave up 4 bases and J gave up 4 bases; unmatched junction bases: 11.

The rearrangement joins TRBV9 to TRBJ2-2, with 15 bases lining up with TRBD2. This CDR3 has 22 amino acids. Germline CDR1 and CDR2: SGDLS and YYNGEE. The junction had 17 bases not matched to a gene; V was cut back by 4 bases and J by 1 base. The DNA of the CDR3 is TGTGCCAGCAGCTCACGTTGGGCAGGACTAGCGGGAGGGAAACTGAACACCGGGGAGCTGTTTTTT. Translation: CASSSRWAGLAGGKLNTGELFF.

The J gene is TRBJ2-7, the V gene TRBV7-8; D may be TRBD1 (5 bases). The CDR3 has 16 residues. Trimming cost V 6 bases and J 3 bases, with 21 bases left between them. Germline loops: CDR1 SGHVS, CDR2 FQNEAQ. The CDR3 spells CASRPWIAGFIYEQYF. CDR3 nucleotides: TGTGCCAGCAGACCCTGGATAGCAGGGTTTATCTACGAGCAGTACTTC.